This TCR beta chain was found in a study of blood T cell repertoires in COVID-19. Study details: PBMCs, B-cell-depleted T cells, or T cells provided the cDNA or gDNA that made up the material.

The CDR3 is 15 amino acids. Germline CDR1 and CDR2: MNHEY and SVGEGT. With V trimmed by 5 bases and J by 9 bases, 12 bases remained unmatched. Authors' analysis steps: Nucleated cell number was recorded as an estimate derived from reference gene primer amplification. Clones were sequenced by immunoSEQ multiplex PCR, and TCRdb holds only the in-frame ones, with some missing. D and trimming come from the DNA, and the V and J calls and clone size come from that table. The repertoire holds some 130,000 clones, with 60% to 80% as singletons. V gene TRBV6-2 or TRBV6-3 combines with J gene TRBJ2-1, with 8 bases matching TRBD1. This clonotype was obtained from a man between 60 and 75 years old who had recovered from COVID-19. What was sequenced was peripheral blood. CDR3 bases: TGTGCCAGCAGTCGCGACACAGGGGGTGAGTCTGAGCAGTTCTTC. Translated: CASSRDTGGESEQFF.